Listed below are T cell receptor beta chains from one sample, sequenced in a study of shared clonotypes between healthy human individuals. The data were produced by immunoSEQ multiplex PCR, yet TCRdb's version contains in-frame clones alone and is incomplete. The table has roughly 700,000 clones, around two thirds seen once. Sequenced input: memory CD4+ T cells sorted from blood. Receptors originate from a young woman in good health. Each CDR3 is given with its conserved first and last residue.

j_call,v_call,cdr3_aa
TRBJ2-5,TRBV5-1,CASSILAGPQETQYF
TRBJ2-3,TRBV25-1,CASSHVGVQYF
TRBJ2-3,TRBV27,CASSFRGPRTSGSQLTDTQYF
TRBJ2-2,TRBV6-5,CASTEARGYTGELFF
TRBJ2-7,TRBV11-2,CASSPGGGYLRDEQYF
TRBJ2-2,TRBV25-1,CASSGPPLNTGELFF
TRBJ2-5,TRBV4-1,CASSQDKAGLTQETQYF
TRBJ2-5,TRBV11-2,CASSLDFWETQYF
TRBJ2-7,TRBV28,CASSLLGEF
TRBJ2-7,TRBV5-1,CASSLKTGDGEQYF
TRBJ2-1,TRBV5-1,CASSPGTSGNEQFF
TRBJ1-5,TRBV27,CASSLAGNQPQHF
TRBJ1-2,TRBV11-2,CASSLSPTGTGLYGYTF
TRBJ2-2,TRBV5-1,CASSLGQAGELFF
TRBJ1-3,TRBV15,CATSRGPLVRNTIYF
TRBJ2-1,TRBV30,CAWSDTSLVGNEQFF
TRBJ2-3,TRBV4-1,CASSQGGGGFTDTQYF
TRBJ2-3,TRBV28,CASSFVAGVTDTQYF
TRBJ2-7,TRBV2,CASSPEAEQYF
TRBJ1-2,TRBV14,CASLGYTF
TRBJ2-7,TRBV4-1,CASSQEAGNRSSYEQYF
TRBJ2-5,TRBV10-1,CASSPLRTGGYQETQYF
TRBJ2-5,TRBV6-1,CASSERPSGEVETQYF
TRBJ2-7,TRBV11-1,CASSLYFNEEQYF
TRBJ1-2,TRBV5-4,CASSDHSSYGYTF
TRBJ1-4,TRBV11-3,CASSLDRQLFF
TRBJ2-4,TRBV6-5,CASSFNWREAKNIQYF
TRBJ2-5,TRBV7-6,CASSPTRVGETQYF